Each of the 28 T cell receptor beta chains below was sequenced from the same sample in a study of CD8 T cells in Susac syndrome. RNA totalling about 0.45 to 1 ug underwent reverse transcription with random hexamers. TCRdb re-analysed the immunoSEQ multiplex PCR reads in MiXCR, keeping a single row per CDR3 protein. This table has roughly 180,000 distinct CDR3 sequences, over 90% appearing once. Specimen: CD4+ T cells from PBMCs. The receptors stem from a human donor with Susac syndrome.

This clonotype was seen more than once but under ten times. The chain links TRBV7-2 to TRBJ2-5; D remains unclear. The germline gives CDR1 SGHTA, CDR2 FQGNSA. The CDR3 length is 12 residues. V dropped 4 bases and J dropped 2 bases, with 5 bases sitting between them. The CDR3 bases are TGTGCCAGCAGCTCCCAACAAGAGACCCAGTACTTC. Its translation: CASSSQQETQYF.

The J gene is TRBJ2-2, the V gene TRBV30; no firm D call. V lost 2 bases, J lost 4 bases, and 11 bases lay in between. The CDR3 is 14 residues long. Germline V lookup: CDR1 GTSNPN, CDR2 SVGIG (reference sequence). CDR3 sequence: CAWSYGRTTGELFF. The CDR3 nucleotides are TGTGCCTGGAGTTACGGCCGTACCACCGGGGAGCTGTTTTTT.

CDR3 in amino acids: CASSLGTSVNEQFF. The CDR3 DNA reads as TGTGCCTCCTCGTTAGGGACTAGCGTCAATGAGCAGTTCTTC. The genes are TRBV30 and TRBJ2-1, with 10 bases matching TRBD2. The CDR3 has 14 amino acids. The germline gives CDR1 GTSNPN, CDR2 SVGIG (reference sequence). J was trimmed by 6 bases and V by 7 bases; bases with no gene match: 9.

The chain has TRBV2 and TRBJ2-1; 9 nucleotides match TRBD1. The CDR3 is 15 amino acids. The junction had 7 bases not matched to a gene; V was cut back by 3 bases and J by 7 bases. Germline lookup yields CDR1 SNHLY and CDR2 FYNNEI. CDR3 sequence: CASSDRQGVRNEQFF. CDR3 DNA: TGTGCCAGCAGTGACCGACAGGGGGTAAGGAATGAGCAGTTCTTC.

CDR3 bases: TGCGCCAGCAGCTTGATGGTAGCGGGGGACAATGAGCAGTTCTTC. Amino acid sequence: CASSLMVAGDNEQFF. The genes are TRBV5-1 and TRBJ2-1; 9 bases map to TRBD2. Per the germline V gene, CDR1 is SGHRS and CDR2 is YFSETQ. The CDR3 consists of 15 residues. The V gene end was trimmed by 1 base and the J gene end by 5 bases; junction bases not matched to a gene: 4.

The J gene is TRBJ2-3, the V gene TRBV10-3; D remains unclear. The V gene lost 10 bases and the J gene lost 0 bases, with 8 bases spanning the gap. The germline V gene encodes CDR1 ENHRY and CDR2 SYGVKD. The CDR3 sequence is 12 residues long. The CDR3 region is CATTSSTDTQYF. Here the CDR3 DNA reads TGTGCCACGACTTCTAGCACAGATACGCAGTATTTT.

The chain combines TRBV24-1 with TRBJ2-5, with D unclear. The CDR3 has 13 amino acids. CDR1 KGHDR and CDR2 SFDVKD come from the germline V gene. With 5 bases removed from V and 3 bases from J, the gap between germline ends came to 9 bases. The CDR3 DNA reads TGTGCCACCAGTGTATCGCCCGAAGAGACCCAGTACTTC. Amino acid sequence: CATSVSPEETQYF.

This chain uses TRBV7-9 with TRBJ2-6; no definite D call. The CDR3 spans 15 residues. CDR1 and CDR2 (germline): SEHNR, FQNEAQ (reference sequence). Trimming shortened V by 8 bases and J by 0 bases, and 11 bases separated the two germline ends. Written as DNA, the CDR3 is TGTGCCAGCCTGGAGAGCTACTCTGGGGCCAACGTCCTGACTTTC. Translated, it gives CASLESYSGANVLTF.

The rearrangement joins TRBV25-1 to TRBJ1-2, with D uncertain. The CDR3 extends over 17 amino acids. V was shortened by 4 bases and J by 3 bases, with 21 bases between the two germline ends. Per germline, CDR1 MGHDK and CDR2 SYGVNS. In DNA, the CDR3 is TGTGCCAGCAGTGCATTAAGTCCAGGAGGCGCGGACTATGGCTACACCTTC. Translating gives CASSALSPGGADYGYTF.

CDR3 sequence reads: CASGLRDTQYF. The DNA for the CDR3 is TGTGCTAGTGGTCTTCGTGATACGCAGTATTTT. The rearrangement joins TRBV12-5 to TRBJ2-3; D is unresolved. This CDR3 is 11 amino acids long. The germline CDR1 and CDR2 sequences are LGHNT and FRNRAP. Trimming took off 5 bases at V and 6 bases at J, with 6 bases between the two ends.

V usage is TRBV5-1 and J usage is TRBJ2-7; TRBD2 is a possible D gene (6 bases). Germline lookup yields CDR1 SGHRS and CDR2 YFSETQ. The CDR3 covers 15 residues. V lost 0 bases to trimming and J lost 5 bases, with 15 bases between them. The CDR3 region is CASSLAMGEAHEQYF. CDR3 nucleotides: TGCGCCAGCAGCTTGGCCATGGGGGAGGCCCACGAGCAGTACTTC.

This clonotype was recorded a few times. The V call is TRBV7-9, the J call TRBJ1-5; perhaps TRBD1 as D (6 bases). Looked up from germline, CDR1 is SEHNR and CDR2 is FQNEAQ (reference sequence). The CDR3 totals 13 residues. The germline V and J ends were trimmed by 1 base and 5 bases, with 6 bases remaining between them. CDR3: CASSLEGDQPQHF. DNA for the CDR3: TGTGCCAGCAGCTTAGAGGGGGATCAGCCCCAGCATTTT.

This chain uses TRBV18 with TRBJ1-3; D unresolved. V shed 3 bases and J shed 3 bases, with 9 bases lying between them. The CDR3 sequence is 14 residues long. CDR1 and CDR2 from the germline V gene are KGHSH and LQKENI. CDR3 protein: CASSPGWVGNTIYF. CDR3 nucleotide sequence: TGTGCCAGCTCACCGGGCTGGGTTGGAAACACCATATATTTT.

The rearrangement links TRBV28 to TRBJ2-1, with 7 bases identical to TRBD2. Trimming removed 6 bases from V and 9 bases from J; junction bases left unmatched: 8. Germline CDR1 reads MDHEN; CDR2 reads SYDVKM. The CDR3 contains 13 residues. DNA for the CDR3: TGTGCCAGCAGAGCCCCGTGGGGGGGTGAGCAGTTCTTC. Translation: CASRAPWGGEQFF.

The chain's CDR3 is CAWSPRTSGAINEQFF. The CDR3 coding sequence is TGTGCCTGGAGTCCTCGGACTAGCGGGGCCATCAATGAGCAGTTCTTC. This chain connects TRBV30 to TRBJ2-1, with 12 bases lining up with TRBD2. Trimming removed 2 bases from V and 6 bases from J; junction bases left unmatched: 8. The germline V gene has CDR1 GTSNPN and CDR2 SVGIG (reference sequence). The CDR3 sequence is 16 residues long.

This chain uses TRBV12-3 or TRBV12-4 with TRBJ2-3; 7 bases are shared with TRBD2. V shed 4 bases and J 2 bases; nucleotides not matched to a gene: 6. The CDR3 sequence is 15 residues long. CDR3 nucleotide sequence: TGTGCCAGCAGTTCCCCAGCGGGACCCACAGATACGCAGTATTTT. Encoded protein: CASSSPAGPTDTQYF.

The chain carries TRBV29-1 and TRBJ1-2; D is uncertain. Germline assignment: CDR1 SQVTM and CDR2 ANQGSEA. V lost 0 bases to trimming and J lost 8 bases, with 7 bases between them. The CDR3 consists of 11 residues. The CDR3 region has the DNA TGCAGCGTTGAAGAGGGATGGGGCTACACCTTC. Translating it yields CSVEEGWGYTF.

V gene TRBV7-9 combines with J gene TRBJ1-1; D may be TRBD1 (5 bases). CDR3 length: 12 residues. V was clipped by 6 bases and J by 11 bases, with 16 bases between them. Germline CDR1 reads SEHNR; CDR2 reads FQNEAQ (reference sequence). The CDR3, as DNA: TGTGCCAGCAGTCGGGACGGCGGCGATGCTTTCTTT. It translates to CASSRDGGDAFF.

The chain has TRBV27 and TRBJ2-7; D may be TRBD1 or TRBD2 (5 bases each). Per germline, CDR1 MNHEY and CDR2 SMNVEV (reference sequence). V was shortened by 7 bases and J by 0 bases, with 16 bases between the two germline ends. The CDR3 contains 15 residues. The CDR3 reads CASKGWTGNSYEQYF. The CDR3 DNA reads as TGTGCCAGCAAGGGGTGGACGGGGAACTCCTACGAGCAGTACTTC.

This clonotype appeared a single time. CDR3 sequence: CASSLGTSGMQYF. The DNA for the CDR3 is TGCGCCAGCAGCCTAGGGACTAGCGGGATGCAGTACTTC. The gene calls are TRBV4-1 and TRBJ2-7; 13 nucleotides align to TRBD2. With V trimmed by 4 bases and J by 9 bases, 3 bases remained unmatched. In germline, CDR1 is MGHRA, CDR2 YSYEKL. The CDR3 length is 13 residues.

The chain is built from TRBV6-5 and TRBJ2-7; TRBD1 agrees at 8 bases. The CDR3 sequence is 13 residues long. Germline loops: CDR1 MNHEY, CDR2 SVGAGI. J gave up 4 bases and V 8 bases, and 7 bases lay outside the gene matches. DNA of the CDR3: TGTGCCAGCCGACGGACAGGGCAGTACGAGCAGTACTTC. Its translation: CASRRTGQYEQYF.

This chain uses TRBV24-1 with TRBJ1-5; no clear D gene. The V end lost 10 bases, the J end lost 2 bases, and 8 bases lay between the germline ends. This CDR3 is 12 amino acids long. Germline V gene data show CDR1 as KGHDR and CDR2 as SFDVKD. The CDR3 loop is CATQTGNQPQHF. The DNA for the CDR3 is TGTGCCACACAAACGGGCAATCAGCCCCAGCATTTT.

This chain joins TRBV7-9 and TRBJ2-3, with 7 bases matching TRBD2. Germline V gene sequence: CDR1 SEHNR, CDR2 FQNEAQ (reference sequence). V trimming: 6 bases; J trimming: 4 bases; junction bases outside the gene matches: 4. The CDR3 has 13 amino acids. The DNA for the CDR3 is TGTGCCAGCAGTCCACTAGCGCCAGATACGCAGTATTTT. It yields the protein CASSPLAPDTQYF.

V gene TRBV30 combines with J gene TRBJ2-7; D is tentatively TRBD1 or TRBD2 (6 bases each). The CDR3 is 13 amino acids. CDR1 and CDR2 from the germline V gene are GTSNPN and SVGIG (reference sequence). V gave up 0 bases and J gave up 3 bases, with 9 bases separating them. DNA for the CDR3: TGTGCCTGGAGTGTACAGGGAGGCTACGAGCAGTACTTC. Translation gives CAWSVQGGYEQYF.

V is TRBV19 and J is TRBJ1-4; D unclear. V gave up 4 bases and J gave up 3 bases, with 12 bases separating them. Germline V CDR1 and CDR2: LNHDA, SQIVND (reference sequence). The CDR3 has 15 residues. The CDR3 DNA reads as TGTGCCAGTAGTACCAGTGGACGGTCTAATGAAAAACTGTTTTTT. Its translation: CASSTSGRSNEKLFF.

The V call is TRBV6-6, the J call TRBJ2-7; 8 nucleotides agree with TRBD1. Germline CDR1 MNHNY, CDR2 SVGAGI (reference sequence). The CDR3 consists of 15 residues. The V segment lost 6 bases and the J segment 0 bases; nucleotides outside the gene matches: 7. CDR3 sequence: CASRPGQGISYEQYF. The CDR3 nucleotides read TGTGCCAGCAGGCCCGGACAGGGTATCTCCTACGAGCAGTACTTC.

The chain is built from TRBV7-2 and TRBJ2-1; possibly TRBD1 for D (5 bases). Trimming pared 0 bases from V and 1 base from J, leaving 10 bases between. This CDR3 region has 16 residues. The germline V gene has CDR1 SGHTA and CDR2 FQGNSA. The CDR3 coding sequence is TGTGCCAGCAGCTTAGCAGGACACTCATCCTACAATGAGCAGTTCTTC. Amino acid sequence: CASSLAGHSSYNEQFF.

This chain uses TRBV4-2 with TRBJ2-2; D is ambiguous. V lost 4 bases and J lost 3, with 12 bases in between. Germline CDR1 LGHNA, CDR2 YNFKEQ. The CDR3 is made up of 15 amino acids. The CDR3: CASSPLGVDTGELFF. The CDR3 DNA sequence: TGTGCCAGCAGCCCTCTAGGAGTCGACACCGGGGAGCTGTTTTTT.